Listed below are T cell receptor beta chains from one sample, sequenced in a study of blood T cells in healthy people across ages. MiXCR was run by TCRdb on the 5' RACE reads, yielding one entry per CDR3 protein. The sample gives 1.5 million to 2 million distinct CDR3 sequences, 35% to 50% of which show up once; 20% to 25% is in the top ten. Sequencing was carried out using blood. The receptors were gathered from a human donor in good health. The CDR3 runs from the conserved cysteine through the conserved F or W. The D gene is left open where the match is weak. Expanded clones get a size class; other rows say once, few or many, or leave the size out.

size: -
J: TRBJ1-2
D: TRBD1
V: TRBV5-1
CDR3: CASSPRQGNANYGYTF
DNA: TGCGCCAGCAGCCCCAGACAGGGGAATGCTAACTATGGCTACACCTTC

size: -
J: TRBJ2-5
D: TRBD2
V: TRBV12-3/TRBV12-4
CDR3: CASSRGSGGVGTQYF
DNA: TGTGCCAGCAGTCGGGGTAGCGGGGGCGTAGGGACCCAGTACTTC

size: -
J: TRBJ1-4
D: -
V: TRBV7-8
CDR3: CASSLPGKTDEKLFF
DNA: TGTGCCAGCAGCTTACCAGGCAAAACCGATGAAAAACTGTTTTTT

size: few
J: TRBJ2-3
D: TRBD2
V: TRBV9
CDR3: CASSVEGGGDTDTQYF
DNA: TGTGCCAGCAGCGTAGAGGGCGGGGGGGACACAGATACGCAGTATTTT

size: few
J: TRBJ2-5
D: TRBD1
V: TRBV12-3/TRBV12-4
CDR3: CASSHRQGSGTQYF
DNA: TGTGCCAGCAGCCACCGACAGGGCAGCGGGACCCAGTACTTC

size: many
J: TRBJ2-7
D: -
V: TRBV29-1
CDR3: CSVVWGPYEQYF
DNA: TGCAGCGTTGTGTGGGGCCCCTACGAGCAGTACTTC

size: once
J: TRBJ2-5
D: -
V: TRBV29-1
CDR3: CSIESGTRETQYF
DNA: TGCAGCATTGAATCCGGGACAAGGGAGACCCAGTACTTC

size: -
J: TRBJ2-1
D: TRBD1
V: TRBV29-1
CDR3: CSGGAGGVPVLNEQFF
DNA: TGCAGCGGGGGCGCAGGGGGCGTTCCCGTGCTCAATGAGCAGTTCTTC

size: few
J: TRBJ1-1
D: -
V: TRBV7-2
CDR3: CASSSPGHEAFF
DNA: TGTGCCAGCAGCTCCCCGGGACACGAAGCTTTCTTT

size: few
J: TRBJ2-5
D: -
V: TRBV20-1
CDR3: CSARTGGLRETQYF
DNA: TGCAGTGCTAGAACGGGGGGCCTGAGGGAGACCCAGTACTTC

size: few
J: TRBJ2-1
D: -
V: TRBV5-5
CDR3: CASSLRLGDEQFF
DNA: TGTGCCAGCAGCCTGAGATTAGGGGATGAGCAGTTCTTC

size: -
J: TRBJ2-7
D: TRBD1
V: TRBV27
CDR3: CASTSTGTGYEQYF
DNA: TGTGCCAGCACATCCACCGGGACAGGCTACGAGCAGTACTTC

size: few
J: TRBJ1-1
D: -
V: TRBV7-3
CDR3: CASSLSRDLNTEAFF
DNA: TGTGCCAGCAGCTTAAGTAGGGATCTGAATACTGAAGCTTTCTTT

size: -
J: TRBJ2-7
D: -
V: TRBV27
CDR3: CASTRVGAGVYEQYF
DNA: TGTGCCAGCACACGCGTTGGGGCAGGGGTCTACGAGCAGTACTTC

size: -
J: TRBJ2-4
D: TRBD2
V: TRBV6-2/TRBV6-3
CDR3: CAGSFSGRNNIQYF
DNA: TGTGCCGGCAGTTTCAGCGGGAGAAACAACATTCAGTACTTC

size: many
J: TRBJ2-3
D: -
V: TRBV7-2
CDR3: CASSQTQADTQYF
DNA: TGTGCCAGCAGCCAGACCCAGGCGGATACGCAGTATTTT

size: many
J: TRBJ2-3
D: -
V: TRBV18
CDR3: CASSPRTVDTQYF
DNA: TGTGCCAGCTCACCACGGACCGTCGATACGCAGTATTTT

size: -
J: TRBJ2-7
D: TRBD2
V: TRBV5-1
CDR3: CATSSGGASYEQYF
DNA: TGCGCCACATCTAGCGGGGGGGCCAGCTACGAGCAGTACTTC

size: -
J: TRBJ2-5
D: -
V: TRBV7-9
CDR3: CASSFDPRHLQETQYF
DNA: TGTGCCAGCAGCTTTGACCCTCGACACCTCCAAGAGACCCAGTACTTC

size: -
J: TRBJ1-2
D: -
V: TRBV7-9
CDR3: CASSLTQEPYGYTF
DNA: TGTGCCAGCAGCTTAACCCAGGAACCCTATGGCTACACCTTC

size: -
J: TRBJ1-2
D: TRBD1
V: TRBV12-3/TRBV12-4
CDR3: CASPAGGNYGYTF
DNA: TGTGCCAGTCCGGCAGGGGGCAACTATGGCTACACCTTC

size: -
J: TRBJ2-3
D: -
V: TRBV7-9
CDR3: CASSLGRLGGTDTRYF
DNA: TGTGCCAGCAGCTTAGGCCGGCTGGGGGGCACAGATACGCGGTATTTT

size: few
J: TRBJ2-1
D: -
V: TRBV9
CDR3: CASSVASRQGNEQFF
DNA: TGTGCCAGCAGCGTAGCCTCACGGCAGGGGAATGAGCAGTTCTTC

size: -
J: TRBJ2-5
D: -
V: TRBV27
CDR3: CASSSGTAGQYF
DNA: TGTGCCAGCAGTTCTGGGACGGCAGGGCAGTACTTC

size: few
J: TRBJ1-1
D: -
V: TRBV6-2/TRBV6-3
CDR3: CASSNQGTEAFF
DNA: TGTGCCAGCAGTAATCAGGGAACTGAAGCTTTCTTT

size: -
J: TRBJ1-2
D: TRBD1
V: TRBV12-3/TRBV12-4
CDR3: CASSPPGTGINGYTF
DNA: TGTGCCAGCAGTCCGCCCGGGACAGGGATAAACGGCTACACCTTC

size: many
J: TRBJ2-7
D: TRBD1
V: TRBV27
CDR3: CASSSTGGMEEQYF
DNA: TGTGCCAGCAGTTCGACAGGGGGGATGGAGGAGCAGTACTTC

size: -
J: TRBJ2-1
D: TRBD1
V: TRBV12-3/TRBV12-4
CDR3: CASSWDRNYNEQFF
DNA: TGTGCCAGCAGTTGGGACAGGAATTACAATGAGCAGTTCTTC

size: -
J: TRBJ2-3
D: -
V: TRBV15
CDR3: CATSPPGSTDTQYF
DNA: TGTGCCACCAGTCCTCCCGGCTCTACAGATACGCAGTATTTT

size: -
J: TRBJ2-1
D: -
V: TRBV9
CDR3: CASSQTESSCNEQFF
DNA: TGTGCCAGCAGCCAGACGGAGAGCTCCTGCAATGAGCAGTTCTTC

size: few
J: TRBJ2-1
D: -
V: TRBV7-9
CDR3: CAGSSGFEAYNEQFF
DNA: TGTGCCGGATCCTCAGGGTTTGAAGCCTACAATGAGCAGTTCTTC

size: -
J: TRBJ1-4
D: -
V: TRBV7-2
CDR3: CASSLNDAKKLFF
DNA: TGTGCCAGCAGCTTAAACGACGCAAAAAAACTGTTTTTT

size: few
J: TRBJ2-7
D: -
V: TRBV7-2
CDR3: CASKRGASYEQYF
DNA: TGTGCCAGCAAACGCGGGGCTTCCTACGAGCAGTACTTC

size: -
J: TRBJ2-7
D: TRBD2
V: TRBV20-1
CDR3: CSARCPGGAYEQYF
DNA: TGCAGTGCTAGATGCCCCGGGGGGGCCTACGAGCAGTACTTC

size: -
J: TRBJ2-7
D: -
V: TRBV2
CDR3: CASSRTTNSYEQYF
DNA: TGTGCCAGCAGCCGGACAACTAACTCCTACGAGCAGTACTTC

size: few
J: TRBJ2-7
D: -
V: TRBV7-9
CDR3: CASSPSWGPYEQYF
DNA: TGTGCCAGCAGTCCTAGTTGGGGGCCCTACGAGCAGTACTTC

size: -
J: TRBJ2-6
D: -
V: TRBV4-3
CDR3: CASSQQYRRTGANVLTF
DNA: TGCGCCAGCAGCCAACAATACAGGAGGACTGGGGCCAACGTCCTGACTTTC

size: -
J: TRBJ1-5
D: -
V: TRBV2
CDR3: CASSDLGRSNQPQHF
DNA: TGTGCCAGCAGTGATTTAGGGAGGAGCAATCAGCCCCAGCATTTT

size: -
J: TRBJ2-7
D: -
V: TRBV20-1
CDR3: CSASLLADSYEQYF
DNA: TGCAGTGCTAGTTTATTAGCGGACTCCTACGAGCAGTACTTC

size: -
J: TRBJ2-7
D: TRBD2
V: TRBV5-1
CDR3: CASSSLVPGLAGEQYF
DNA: TGCGCCAGCAGCTCTCTTGTCCCGGGACTAGCGGGCGAGCAGTACTTC

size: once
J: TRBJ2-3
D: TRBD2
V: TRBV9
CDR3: CASSVRLAGDSTDTQYF
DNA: TGTGCCAGCAGCGTGAGACTAGCGGGGGATAGCACAGATACGCAGTATTTT

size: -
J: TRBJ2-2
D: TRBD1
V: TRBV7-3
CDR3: CASSLIPPGTATNTGELFF
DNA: TGTGCCAGCAGCTTAATCCCCCCAGGGACAGCTACAAACACCGGGGAGCTGTTTTTT